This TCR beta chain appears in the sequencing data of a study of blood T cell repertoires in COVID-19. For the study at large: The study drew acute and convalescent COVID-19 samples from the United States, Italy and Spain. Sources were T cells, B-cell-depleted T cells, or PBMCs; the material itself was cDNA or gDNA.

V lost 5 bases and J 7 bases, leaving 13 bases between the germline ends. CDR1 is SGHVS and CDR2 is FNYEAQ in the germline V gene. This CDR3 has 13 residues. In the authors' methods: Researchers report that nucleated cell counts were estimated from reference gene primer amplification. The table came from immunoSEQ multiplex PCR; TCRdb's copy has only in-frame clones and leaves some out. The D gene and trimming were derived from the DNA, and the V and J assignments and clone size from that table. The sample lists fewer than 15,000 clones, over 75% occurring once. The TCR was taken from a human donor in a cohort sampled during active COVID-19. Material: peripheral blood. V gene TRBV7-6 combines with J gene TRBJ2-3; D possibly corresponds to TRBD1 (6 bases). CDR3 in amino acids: CASSPGHLNTQYF. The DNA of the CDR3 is TGTGCCAGCAGCCCGGGACACCTTAATACGCAGTATTTT.